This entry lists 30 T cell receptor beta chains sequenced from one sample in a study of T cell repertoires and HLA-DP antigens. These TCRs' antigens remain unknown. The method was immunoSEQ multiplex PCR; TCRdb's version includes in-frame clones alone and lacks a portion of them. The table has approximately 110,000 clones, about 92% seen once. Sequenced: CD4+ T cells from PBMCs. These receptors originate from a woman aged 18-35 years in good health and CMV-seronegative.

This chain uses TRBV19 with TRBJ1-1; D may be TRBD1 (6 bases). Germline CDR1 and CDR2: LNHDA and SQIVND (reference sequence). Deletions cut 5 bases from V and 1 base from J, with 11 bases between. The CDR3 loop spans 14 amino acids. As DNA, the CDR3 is TGTGCCAGTAGTGCGACAGGCTGGAACACTGAAGCTTTCTTT. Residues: CASSATGWNTEAFF. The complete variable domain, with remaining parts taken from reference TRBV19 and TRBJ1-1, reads DGGITQSPKYLFRKEGQNVTLSCEQNLNHDAMYWYRQDPGQGLRLIYYSQIVNDFQKGDIAEGYSVSREKKESFPLTVTSAQKNPTAFYLCASSATGWNTEAFFGQGTRLTVV.

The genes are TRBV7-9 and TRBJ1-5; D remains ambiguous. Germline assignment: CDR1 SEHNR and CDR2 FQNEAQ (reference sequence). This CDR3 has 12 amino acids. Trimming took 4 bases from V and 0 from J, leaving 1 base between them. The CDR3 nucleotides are TGTGCCAGCAGCTATAGCAATCAGCCCCAGCATTTT. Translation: CASSYSNQPQHF.

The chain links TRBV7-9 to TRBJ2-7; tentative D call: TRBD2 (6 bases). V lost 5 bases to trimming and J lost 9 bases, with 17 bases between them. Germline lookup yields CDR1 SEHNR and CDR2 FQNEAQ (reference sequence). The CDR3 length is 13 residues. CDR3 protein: CASSPRGGTRQYF. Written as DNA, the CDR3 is TGTGCCAGCAGCCCCCGAGGTGGGACTCGGCAGTACTTC.

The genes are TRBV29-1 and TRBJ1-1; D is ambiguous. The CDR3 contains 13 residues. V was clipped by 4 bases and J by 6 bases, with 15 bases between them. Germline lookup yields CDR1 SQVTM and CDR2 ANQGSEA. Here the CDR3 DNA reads TGCAGCGTTGGGTCGGGTCCTGGAGCTGAAGCTTTCTTT. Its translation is CSVGSGPGAEAFF.

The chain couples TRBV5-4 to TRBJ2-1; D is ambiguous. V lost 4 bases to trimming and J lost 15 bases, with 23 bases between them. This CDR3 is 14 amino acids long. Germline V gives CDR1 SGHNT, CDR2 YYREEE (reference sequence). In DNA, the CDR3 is TGTGCCAGCAGCGAAGAAAATAAAGTCTTGAAGAGGTTCTTC. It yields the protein CASSEENKVLKRFF.

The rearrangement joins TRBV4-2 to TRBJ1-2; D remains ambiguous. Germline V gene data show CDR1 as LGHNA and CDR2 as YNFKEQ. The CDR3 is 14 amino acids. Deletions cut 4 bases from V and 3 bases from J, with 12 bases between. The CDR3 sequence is CASSPPGSDYGYTF. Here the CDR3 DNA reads TGTGCCAGCAGCCCCCCGGGCAGCGACTATGGCTACACCTTC.

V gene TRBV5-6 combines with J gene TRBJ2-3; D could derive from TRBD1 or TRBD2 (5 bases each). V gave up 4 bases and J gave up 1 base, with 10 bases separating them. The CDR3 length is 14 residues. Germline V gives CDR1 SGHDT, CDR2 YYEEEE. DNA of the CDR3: TGTGCCAGCAGCCCCTGGGACGGCACAGATACGCAGTATTTT. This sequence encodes CASSPWDGTDTQYF.

DNA of the CDR3: TGTGCCAGCAGTCCCATGGGGGGCTACACCTTC. Translating gives CASSPMGGYTF. The V call is TRBV28, the J call TRBJ1-2; D unclear. The V and J ends lost 5 bases and 8 bases respectively, with 9 bases between them. The CDR3 extends over 11 amino acids. CDR1 is MDHEN and CDR2 is SYDVKM in the germline V gene.

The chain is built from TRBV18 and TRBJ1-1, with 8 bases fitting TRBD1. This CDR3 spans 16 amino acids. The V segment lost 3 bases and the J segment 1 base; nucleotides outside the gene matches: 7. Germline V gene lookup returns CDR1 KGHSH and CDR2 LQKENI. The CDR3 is CASSPFPGQENTEAFF. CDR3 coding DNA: TGTGCCAGCTCACCCTTCCCGGGACAGGAGAACACTGAAGCTTTCTTT. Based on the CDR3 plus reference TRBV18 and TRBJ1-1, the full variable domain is NAGVMQNPRHLVRRRGQEARLRCSPMKGHSHVYWYRQLPEEGLKFMVYLQKENIIDESGMPKERFSAEFPKEGPSILRIQQVVRGDSAAYFCASSPFPGQENTEAFFGQGTRLTVV.

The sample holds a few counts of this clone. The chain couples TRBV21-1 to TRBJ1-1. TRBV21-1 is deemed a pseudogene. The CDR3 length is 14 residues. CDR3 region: CASSTRWWVTEAFF. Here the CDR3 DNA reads TGTGCCAGCAGCACCCGATGGTGGGTTACTGAAGCTTTCTTT.

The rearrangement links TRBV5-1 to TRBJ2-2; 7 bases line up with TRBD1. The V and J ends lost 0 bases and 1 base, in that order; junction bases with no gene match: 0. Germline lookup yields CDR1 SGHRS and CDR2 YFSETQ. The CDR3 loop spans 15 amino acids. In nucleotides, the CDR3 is TGCGCCAGCAGCTTGGGGACAGGGAACACCGGGGAGCTGTTTTTT. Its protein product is CASSLGTGNTGELFF.

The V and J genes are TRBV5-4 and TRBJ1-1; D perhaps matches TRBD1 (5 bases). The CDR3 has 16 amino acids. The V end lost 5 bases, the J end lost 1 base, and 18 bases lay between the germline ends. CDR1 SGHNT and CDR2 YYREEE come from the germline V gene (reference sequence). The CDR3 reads CASSSVGQGANTEAFF. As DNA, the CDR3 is TGTGCCAGCAGTTCTGTCGGGCAGGGAGCGAACACTGAAGCTTTCTTT.

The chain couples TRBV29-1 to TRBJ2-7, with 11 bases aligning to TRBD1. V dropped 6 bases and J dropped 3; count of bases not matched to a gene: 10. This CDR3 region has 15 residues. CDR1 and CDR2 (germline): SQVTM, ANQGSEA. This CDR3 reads CSVALGTGGRYEQYF. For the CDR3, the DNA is TGCAGCGTCGCCCTCGGGACAGGGGGTCGCTACGAGCAGTACTTC.

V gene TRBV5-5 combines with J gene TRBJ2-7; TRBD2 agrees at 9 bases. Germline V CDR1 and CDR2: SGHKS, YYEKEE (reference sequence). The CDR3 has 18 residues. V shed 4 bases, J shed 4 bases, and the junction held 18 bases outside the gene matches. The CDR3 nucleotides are TGTGCCAGCAGCGGGGCGGGGAGCGGGAGGAAACCATTATACGAGCAGTACTTC. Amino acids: CASSGAGSGRKPLYEQYF.

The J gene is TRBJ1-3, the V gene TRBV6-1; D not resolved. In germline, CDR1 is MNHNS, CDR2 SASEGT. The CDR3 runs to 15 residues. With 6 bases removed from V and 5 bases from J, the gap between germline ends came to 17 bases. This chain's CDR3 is CASSVLHRWRNTIYF. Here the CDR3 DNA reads TGTGCCAGCAGCGTACTTCACAGATGGAGAAACACCATATATTTT.

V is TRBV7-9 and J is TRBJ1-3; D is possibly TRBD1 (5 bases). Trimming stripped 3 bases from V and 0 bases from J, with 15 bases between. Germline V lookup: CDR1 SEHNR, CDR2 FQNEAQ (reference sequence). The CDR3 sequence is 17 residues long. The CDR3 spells CASSFLRTGYSGNTIYF. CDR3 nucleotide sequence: TGTGCCAGCAGCTTCCTGCGTACAGGATACTCTGGAAACACCATATATTTT.

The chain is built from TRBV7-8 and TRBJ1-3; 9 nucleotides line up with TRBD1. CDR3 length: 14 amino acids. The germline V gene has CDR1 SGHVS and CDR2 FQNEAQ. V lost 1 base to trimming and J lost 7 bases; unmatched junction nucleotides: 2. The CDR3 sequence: CASSLGDRANTIYF. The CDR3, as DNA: TGTGCCAGCAGCTTAGGGGACAGGGCTAACACCATATATTTT.

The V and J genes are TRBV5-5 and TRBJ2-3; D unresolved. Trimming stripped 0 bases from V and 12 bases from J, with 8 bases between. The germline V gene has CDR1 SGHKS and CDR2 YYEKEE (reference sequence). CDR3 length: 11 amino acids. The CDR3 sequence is CASSLVDSQYF. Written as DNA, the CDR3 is TGTGCCAGCAGCTTGGTCGACTCTCAGTATTTT.

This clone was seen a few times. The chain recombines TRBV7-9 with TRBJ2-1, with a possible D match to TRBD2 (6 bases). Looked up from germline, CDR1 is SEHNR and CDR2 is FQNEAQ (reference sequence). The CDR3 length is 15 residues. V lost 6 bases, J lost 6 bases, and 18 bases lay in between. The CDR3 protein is CASSFSPTRSNEQFF. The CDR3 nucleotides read TGTGCCAGCAGTTTTTCGCCGACTAGAAGCAATGAGCAGTTCTTC.

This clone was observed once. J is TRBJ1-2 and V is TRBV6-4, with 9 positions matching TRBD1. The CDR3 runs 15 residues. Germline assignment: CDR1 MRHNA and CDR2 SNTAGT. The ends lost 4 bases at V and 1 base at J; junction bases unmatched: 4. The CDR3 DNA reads TGTGCCAGCAGTGCCGGGACAGGGAATAACTATGGCTACACCTTC. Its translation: CASSAGTGNNYGYTF.

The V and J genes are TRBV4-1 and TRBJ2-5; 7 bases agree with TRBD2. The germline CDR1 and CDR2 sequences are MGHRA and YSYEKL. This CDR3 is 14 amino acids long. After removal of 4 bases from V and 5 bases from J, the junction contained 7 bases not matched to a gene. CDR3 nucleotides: TGCGCCAGCAGCCGACTAGCAGGTTTGGAGACCCAGTACTTC. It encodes CASSRLAGLETQYF.

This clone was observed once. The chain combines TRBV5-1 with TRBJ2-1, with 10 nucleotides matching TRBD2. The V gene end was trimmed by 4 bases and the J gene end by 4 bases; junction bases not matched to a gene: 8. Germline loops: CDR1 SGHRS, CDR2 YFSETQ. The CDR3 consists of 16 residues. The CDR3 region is CASSLLAGEAYNEQFF. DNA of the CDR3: TGCGCCAGCAGCCTCCTAGCGGGAGAGGCATACAATGAGCAGTTCTTC.

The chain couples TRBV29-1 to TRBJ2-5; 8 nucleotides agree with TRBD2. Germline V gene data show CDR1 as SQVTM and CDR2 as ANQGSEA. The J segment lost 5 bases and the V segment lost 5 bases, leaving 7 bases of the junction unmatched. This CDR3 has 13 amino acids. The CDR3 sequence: CSVNGRALETQYF. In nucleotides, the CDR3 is TGCAGCGTTAACGGGAGGGCCCTGGAGACCCAGTACTTC.

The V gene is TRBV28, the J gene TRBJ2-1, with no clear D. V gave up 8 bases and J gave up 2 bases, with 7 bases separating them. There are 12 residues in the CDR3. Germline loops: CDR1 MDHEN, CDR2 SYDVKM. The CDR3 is CASQVPYNEQFF. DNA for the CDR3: TGTGCCAGCCAGGTTCCCTACAATGAGCAGTTCTTC.

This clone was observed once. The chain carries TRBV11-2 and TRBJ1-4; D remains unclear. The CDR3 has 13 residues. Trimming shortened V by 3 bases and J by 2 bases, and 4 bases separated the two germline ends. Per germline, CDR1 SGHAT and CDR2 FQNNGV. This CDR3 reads CASSFGTNEKLFF. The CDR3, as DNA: TGTGCCAGCAGCTTTGGCACTAATGAAAAACTGTTTTTT.

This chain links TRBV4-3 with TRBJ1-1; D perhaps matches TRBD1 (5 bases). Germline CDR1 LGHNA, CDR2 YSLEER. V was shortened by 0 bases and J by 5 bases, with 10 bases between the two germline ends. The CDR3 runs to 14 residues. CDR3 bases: TGCGCCAGCAGCCAAGAGAGGGGCAGGACTGAAGCTTTCTTT. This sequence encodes CASSQERGRTEAFF.

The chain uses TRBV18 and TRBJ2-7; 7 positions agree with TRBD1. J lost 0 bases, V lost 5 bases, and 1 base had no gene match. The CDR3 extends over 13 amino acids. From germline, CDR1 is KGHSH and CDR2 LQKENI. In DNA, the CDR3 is TGTGCCAGCTCAGGGACAGTCTCCTACGAGCAGTACGTC. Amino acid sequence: CASSGTVSYEQYV.

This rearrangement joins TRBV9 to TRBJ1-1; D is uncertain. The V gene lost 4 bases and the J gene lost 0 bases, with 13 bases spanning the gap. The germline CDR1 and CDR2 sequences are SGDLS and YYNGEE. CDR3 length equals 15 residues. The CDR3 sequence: CASSPQAALNTEAFF. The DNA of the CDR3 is TGTGCCAGCAGCCCTCAGGCAGCGCTGAACACTGAAGCTTTCTTT.

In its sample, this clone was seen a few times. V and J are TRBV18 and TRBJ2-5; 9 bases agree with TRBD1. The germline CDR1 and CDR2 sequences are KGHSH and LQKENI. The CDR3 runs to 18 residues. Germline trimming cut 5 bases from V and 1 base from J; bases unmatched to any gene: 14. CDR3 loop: CASSSLWTGAPFQETQYF. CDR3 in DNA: TGTGCCAGCTCATCACTCTGGACAGGGGCACCGTTCCAAGAGACCCAGTACTTC. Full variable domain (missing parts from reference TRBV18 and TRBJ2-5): NAGVMQNPRHLVRRRGQEARLRCSPMKGHSHVYWYRQLPEEGLKFMVYLQKENIIDESGMPKERFSAEFPKEGPSILRIQQVVRGDSAAYFCASSSLWTGAPFQETQYFGPGTRLLVL.

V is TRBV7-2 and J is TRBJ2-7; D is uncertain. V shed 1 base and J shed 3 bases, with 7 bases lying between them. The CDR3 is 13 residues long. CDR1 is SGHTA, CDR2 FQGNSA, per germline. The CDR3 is CASSLGIRYEQYF. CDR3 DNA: TGTGCCAGCAGCTTAGGGATCCGCTACGAGCAGTACTTC. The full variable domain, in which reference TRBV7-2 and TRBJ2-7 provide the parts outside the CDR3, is GAGVSQSPSNKVTEKGKDVELRCDPISGHTALYWYRQSLGQGLEFLIYFQGNSAPDKSGLPSDRFSAERTGGSVSTLTIQRTQQEDSAVYLCASSLGIRYEQYFGPGTRLTVT.